Presented here are 28 T cell receptor beta chains from one specimen sequenced in a study of T cells after yellow fever vaccination. In TCRdb, the 5' RACE reads were re-called with MiXCR into one record per CDR3 protein. Of around 310,000 distinct CDR3 sequences listed, about 4% are singletons. Sequenced material: PBMCs, taken 5 days after the yellow fever booster vaccination. Receptor source: a man younger than 35 who received the YFV17D yellow fever vaccine.

V gene TRBV5-5 combines with J gene TRBJ1-5; TRBD1 is a possible D gene (5 bases). The V end was cut by 0 bases, the J end by 6 bases, with 7 bases between. Per germline, CDR1 SGHKS and CDR2 YYEKEE (reference sequence). This CDR3 comprises 13 residues. CDR3 in amino acids: CASSLVQAQPQHF. DNA for the CDR3: TGTGCCAGCAGCTTGGTACAGGCTCAGCCCCAGCATTTT.

This clonotype was seen more than once but under ten times. DNA of the CDR3: TGTGCCAGCTCCCGAGGACAGGGGATCAATGAAGCTTTCTTT. Protein: CASSRGQGINEAFF. The genes are TRBV18 and TRBJ1-1; 9 positions match TRBD1. With V trimmed by 6 bases and J by 7 bases, 9 bases remained unmatched. CDR3 length: 14 amino acids. Per the germline V gene, CDR1 is KGHSH and CDR2 is LQKENI.

The genes are TRBV6-5 and TRBJ2-5; 9 bases align to TRBD1. V was clipped by 0 bases and J by 5 bases; unmatched bases: 4. CDR1 is MNHEY, CDR2 SVGAGI, per germline. The CDR3 runs 15 residues. The DNA for the CDR3 is TGTGCCAGCAGTTACTCGAACAGGGGGCATGAGACCCAGTACTTC. It codes for CASSYSNRGHETQYF.

This clonotype was seen many times. The chain is built from TRBV6-2 or TRBV6-3 and TRBJ2-1; TRBD1 matches at 9 bases. Germline V lookup: CDR1 MNHEY, CDR2 SVGEGT. The J segment lost 10 bases and the V segment lost 6 bases, leaving 13 bases of the junction unmatched. The CDR3 loop spans 15 amino acids. CDR3 in amino acids: CASSPPGQGLREQFF. The CDR3 nucleotides read TGTGCCAGCAGCCCTCCGGGACAGGGTTTACGAGAGCAGTTCTTC.

There are many counts of this clonotype. The rearrangement joins TRBV4-1 to TRBJ1-2; no reliable D call. There are 14 residues in the CDR3. The V gene's germline CDR1 is MGHRA and CDR2 YSYEKL. Trimming shortened V by 4 bases and J by 3 bases, and 12 bases separated the two germline ends. In DNA form, the CDR3 reads TGCGCCAGCAGCCGTCCGGACGCCCACTATGGCTACACCTTC. This translates into CASSRPDAHYGYTF.

This clonotype occurred many times. V gene TRBV7-9 combines with J gene TRBJ2-5, with D possibly being TRBD1 (5 bases). The CDR3 length is 14 residues. Germline CDR1 is SEHNR and CDR2 is FQNEAQ (reference sequence). V was pared by 2 bases and J by 5 bases, with 12 bases between. The CDR3 region is CASSLQGFGETQYF. The CDR3 nucleotides are TGTGCCAGCAGCTTACAGGGTTTTGGGGAGACCCAGTACTTC.

This clonotype was picked up a small number of times. CDR3 loop: CATLPSGGAETQYF. The CDR3 nucleotides are TGTGCCACCCTGCCCTCAGGAGGGGCAGAGACCCAGTACTTC. This chain uses TRBV10-3 with TRBJ2-5, with TRBD2 as a possible D gene (6 bases). This CDR3 has 14 residues. Trimming removed 10 bases at V and 4 bases at J, with 19 bases between. Germline values: CDR1 ENHRY, CDR2 SYGVKD.

Only a few counts were recorded for this clonotype. The genes are TRBV7-8 and TRBJ1-1; 7 bases are shared with TRBD1. CDR1 SGHVS and CDR2 FQNEAQ come from the germline V gene. Trimming at V came to 4 bases and at J to 5 bases, leaving 10 bases not matched to a gene. The CDR3 spans 15 residues. The CDR3 nucleotides are TGTGCCAGCAGCTCCCACACAGGGGAGGAAACTGAAGCTTTCTTT. It codes for CASSSHTGEETEAFF.

The chain combines TRBV4-2 with TRBJ1-2; no definite D call. This CDR3 is built from 13 residues. In germline, CDR1 is LGHNA, CDR2 YNFKEQ. V was clipped by 1 base and J by 5 bases, with 8 bases between them. CDR3 loop: CASSQGFKYGYTF. In DNA form, the CDR3 reads TGTGCCAGCAGCCAAGGGTTCAAGTATGGCTACACCTTC.

CDR3 DNA: TGTGCCAGCAAGGCACACCGGGCTGGGGCCAACGTCCTGACTTTC. Its protein product is CASKAHRAGANVLTF. The chain links TRBV27 to TRBJ2-6; D is unclear. V lost 7 bases and J 2 bases, leaving 12 bases between the germline ends. The germline V gene encodes CDR1 MNHEY and CDR2 SMNVEV (reference sequence). This CDR3 has 15 amino acids.

The J gene is TRBJ2-3, the V gene TRBV19; the D gene is possibly TRBD2 (6 bases). Germline V lookup: CDR1 LNHDA, CDR2 SQIVND (reference sequence). Trimming removed 11 bases at V and 3 bases at J, with 18 bases between. The CDR3 has 14 amino acids. The CDR3 region is CASRGQEGTDTQYF. DNA for the CDR3: TGTGCCTCTAGAGGGCAGGAGGGGACAGATACGCAGTATTTT.

This clonotype showed up just a few times. V and J are TRBV30 and TRBJ2-7; 7 bases fit TRBD2. The CDR3 covers 10 residues. V shed 5 bases, J shed 9 bases, and the junction held 4 bases outside the gene matches. Germline loops: CDR1 GTSNPN, CDR2 SVGIG (reference sequence). The CDR3 sequence is CAWGSGGQYF. CDR3 bases: TGTGCCTGGGGCTCGGGGGGGCAGTACTTC.

This clonotype has at least ten counts. The chain has TRBV7-9 and TRBJ1-2, with D perhaps TRBD1 (6 bases). Trimming left V 5 bases short and J 2 bases short, with 18 bases between. This CDR3 is 16 amino acids long. CDR1 and CDR2 from the germline V gene are SEHNR and FQNEAQ (reference sequence). The CDR3 spells CASSPSYGDTNYGYTF. Written as DNA, the CDR3 is TGTGCCAGCAGCCCCTCCTACGGGGACACCAACTATGGCTACACCTTC.

The V and J genes are TRBV28 and TRBJ1-5, with 7 bases aligning to TRBD1. The V gene's germline CDR1 is MDHEN and CDR2 SYDVKM. J was trimmed by 7 bases and V by 8 bases; bases with no gene match: 11. The CDR3 extends over 14 amino acids. CDR3 sequence (DNA): TGTGCCAGCTTTCCAGGGGGGAATTACCAGCCCCAGCATTTT. Translation gives CASFPGGNYQPQHF.

This clonotype was detected ten times or more. The rearrangement uses TRBV27 and TRBJ2-3, with 15 bases matching TRBD2. CDR1 is MNHEY and CDR2 is SMNVEV in the germline V gene (reference sequence). The CDR3 totals 15 residues. CDR3 protein: CGPGLAGGRLDTQYF. In nucleotides, the CDR3 is TGTGGACCCGGACTAGCGGGGGGGCGACTTGATACGCAGTATTTT.

The rearrangement links TRBV7-8 to TRBJ2-7; 10 nucleotides match TRBD1. Per the germline V gene, CDR1 is SGHVS and CDR2 is FQNEAQ. J lost 0 bases, V lost 4 bases, and 9 bases had no gene match. This CDR3 spans 17 amino acids. The CDR3: CASSSRIGQGDSYEQYF. As DNA, the CDR3 is TGTGCCAGCAGCTCACGGATTGGACAGGGGGACTCCTACGAGCAGTACTTC.

In this sample, this clonotype turned up many times. The chain joins TRBV28 to TRBJ2-5, with D perhaps matching TRBD1 or TRBD2 (5 bases each). This CDR3 has 12 amino acids. The germline V gene has CDR1 MDHEN and CDR2 SYDVKM. V shed 4 bases and J shed 5 bases, with 8 bases lying between them. CDR3 loop: CASSWGSETQYF. The CDR3 nucleotides read TGTGCCAGCAGTTGGGGGAGTGAGACCCAGTACTTC.

This clonotype was counted only a few times. The chain is built from TRBV28 and TRBJ1-5, with D uncertain. This CDR3 has 13 amino acids. V was shortened by 8 bases and J by 3 bases, with 11 bases between the two germline ends. Germline CDR1 MDHEN, CDR2 SYDVKM. CDR3 in DNA: TGTGCCAGCCGCAGTCAGGCCAATCAGCCCCAGCATTTT. Protein sequence: CASRSQANQPQHF.

The sample holds many counts of this clonotype. J is TRBJ1-1 and V is TRBV7-9; D remains unclear. The CDR3 has 16 residues. Germline V gene sequence: CDR1 SEHNR, CDR2 FQNEAQ (reference sequence). V lost 5 bases to trimming and J lost 1 base, with 17 bases between them. The CDR3 spells CASSRPLGLRNTEAFF. CDR3 DNA: TGTGCCAGCAGCAGGCCATTGGGTCTTCGGAACACTGAAGCTTTCTTT.

V is TRBV6-2 or TRBV6-3 and J is TRBJ2-5, with D tentatively TRBD1 or TRBD2 (6 bases each). The V and J ends lost 2 bases and 4 bases respectively, with 8 bases between them. Germline loops: CDR1 MNHEY, CDR2 SVGEGT. The CDR3 covers 13 residues. CDR3 amino acids: CASSYGGPETQYF. The CDR3 region has the DNA TGTGCCAGCAGTTACGGGGGGCCAGAGACCCAGTACTTC.

This clonotype was counted ten times or more. The chain uses TRBV5-1 and TRBJ2-3; 15 nucleotides agree with TRBD2. Per the germline V gene, CDR1 is SGHRS and CDR2 is YFSETQ. The CDR3 is 18 residues long. With V trimmed by 4 bases and J by 0 bases, 6 bases remained unmatched. CDR3 sequence reads: CASSEGLAGGTSTDTQYF. The CDR3 DNA sequence: TGCGCCAGCAGCGAGGGACTAGCGGGGGGCACTAGCACAGATACGCAGTATTTT.

This clonotype occurred a few times. The chain carries TRBV5-1 and TRBJ1-6, with no clear D. The germline V gene encodes CDR1 SGHRS and CDR2 YFSETQ. CDR3 size: 16 residues. The V and J ends lost 1 base and 4 bases respectively, with 12 bases between them. CDR3 nucleotide sequence: TGCGCCAGCAGCTTGTTGTTTAGCGATTATAATTCACCCCTCCACTTT. It translates to CASSLLFSDYNSPLHF.

This chain joins TRBV7-6 and TRBJ2-1; the match to TRBD1 covers 7 bases. Germline V gene sequence: CDR1 SGHVS, CDR2 FNYEAQ. Trimming removed 3 bases from V and 2 bases from J; junction bases left unmatched: 13. The CDR3 is 18 amino acids. The CDR3 coding sequence is TGTGCCAGCAGCTTTAAGCTCCCACAGGGGACAGCCTACAATGAGCAGTTCTTC. Protein product: CASSFKLPQGTAYNEQFF. The entire variable domain, with the rest obtained from reference TRBV7-6 and TRBJ2-1, is as follows: GAGVSQSPRYKVTKRGQDVALRCDPISGHVSLYWYRQALGQGPEFLTYFNYEAQQDKSGLPNDRFSAERPEGSISTLTIQRTEQRDSAMYRCASSFKLPQGTAYNEQFFGPGTRLTVL.

The V gene is TRBV20-1, the J gene TRBJ2-5; possible D gene TRBD2, 6 bases. Germline CDR1 is DFQATT and CDR2 is SNEGSKA (reference sequence). The CDR3 sequence is 12 residues long. Trimming took off 6 bases at V and 4 bases at J, with 12 bases between the two ends. The CDR3 sequence: CSAGGVGETQYF. In DNA form, the CDR3 reads TGCAGTGCCGGGGGAGTCGGAGAGACCCAGTACTTC.

J is TRBJ1-2 and V is TRBV29-1; tentative D call: TRBD1 (5 bases). Germline CDR1 SQVTM, CDR2 ANQGSEA. CDR3 size: 12 residues. V lost 4 bases and J 8 bases, leaving 14 bases between the germline ends. CDR3: CSVANGARGYTF. The DNA of the CDR3 is TGCAGCGTTGCGAACGGGGCGAGAGGCTACACCTTC.

In this sample, this clonotype turned up many times. This sequence joins TRBV5-1 and TRBJ2-1; tentatively, D is TRBD1 or TRBD2 (6 bases each). Deletions cut 5 bases from V and 12 bases from J, with 18 bases between. Looked up from germline, CDR1 is SGHRS and CDR2 is YFSETQ. The CDR3 has 13 amino acids. CDR3 amino acids: CASRTGTGGGQFF. The CDR3 nucleotides read TGCGCCAGCAGGACCGGGACCGGAGGGGGGCAGTTCTTC.

The J gene is TRBJ2-5, the V gene TRBV12-3 or TRBV12-4; 8 bases are a match to TRBD1. Trimming took 8 bases from V and 3 from J; bases not matched to a gene: 8. There are 14 residues in the CDR3. DNA for the CDR3: TGTGCCAGCGATAGACCGGGACAGGAAGAGACCCAGTACTTC. Its protein is CASDRPGQEETQYF.

This clonotype was picked up a small number of times. V and J are TRBV12-3 or TRBV12-4 and TRBJ1-1, with a tentative D call TRBD1 (6 bases). The CDR3 has 13 residues. Trimming took off 10 bases at V and 1 base at J, with 13 bases between the two ends. In DNA form, the CDR3 reads TGTGCCATTAGGACAGAAGAGAACACTGAAGCTTTCTTT. This gives the protein CAIRTEENTEAFF.